This T cell receptor beta chain was observed in a study of T cell responses to AZD1222 COVID-19 vaccine. Study context: Both about-4-week and about-12-week second-dose recipients were combined.

The germline V gene has CDR1 LNHNV and CDR2 YYDKDF (reference sequence). The ends were cut back, 4 bases at V and 2 bases at J, with 9 bases in the middle. The CDR3 has 14 amino acids. Measured with immunoSEQ multiplex PCR; TCRdb has only the in-frame clones, and not every one. The profile shows about 85,000 clones, approximately 83% of them singletons. Study observations and caveats: At 160-218 and 743-854, vaccine-associated CD4 TCRs were dominant, and they spanned spike. Spike-specific TCR breadth and depth rose after two AZD1222 doses. The donor group comprised mostly white British people and more females; the analysis possibly underestimated clonal diversity.

About this clone: Its target is not known.

The source material was peripheral blood, sampled on day 0 of AZD1222 vaccination. The receptor was isolated from an adult in good health. The chain links TRBV15 to TRBJ1-5; D unclear. The CDR3 DNA sequence: TGTGCCACCAGCACCAATTTTGGCAATCAGCCCCAGCATTTT. It specifies CATSTNFGNQPQHF.